One T cell receptor (beta chain) is described in this entry. The target antigen is unknown. These data are taken from a study of identifying expanded T cells in peripheral blood. Germline V gene lookup returns CDR1 SGHRS and CDR2 YFSETQ. Trimming took 7 bases from V and 4 from J, leaving 17 bases between them. The CDR3 covers 14 residues. Study conclusions and caveats: Roughly two-week clone count variance significantly increased as total template count grew. About 1.2 clones differed between technical replicates, versus about 16 and 19 over time.

During the collection period, no donor immune events like infections were recorded. The table came from immunoSEQ multiplex PCR; TCRdb's copy has only in-frame clones and leaves some out. Among about 110,000 clones listed, approximately 90% were seen once. This rearrangement joins TRBV5-1 to TRBJ2-5; maybe TRBD2 (6 bases). The sequence was collected from a person aged 18 to 69 in good health. The sequencing sample was made of blood. The CDR3 DNA follows: TGCGCCAGCTCCACGGGCCTGGGGGGAGAGACCCAGTACTTC. Protein product: CASSTGLGGETQYF.